This T cell receptor (beta chain) is drawn from a study of blood T cell repertoires in COVID-19. Assay: immunoSEQ multiplex PCR; the TCRdb copy retains only in-frame clones and omits some. The sample lists 190,000 or so clones, more than 75% occurring once. Germline-derived CDR1 and CDR2 are LGHNA and YNFKEQ. V lost 2 bases and J lost 0; bases outside the gene matches: 4. The CDR3 contains 15 residues. The sequence was obtained from a man aged 40-49 years with active or convalescent COVID-19. This chain joins TRBV4-2 and TRBJ2-7; 7 positions match TRBD1. Input material: peripheral blood. CDR3 loop: CASSQSTGSSYEQYF. Written as DNA, the CDR3 is TGTGCCAGCAGCCAATCGACAGGGAGCTCCTACGAGCAGTACTTC.